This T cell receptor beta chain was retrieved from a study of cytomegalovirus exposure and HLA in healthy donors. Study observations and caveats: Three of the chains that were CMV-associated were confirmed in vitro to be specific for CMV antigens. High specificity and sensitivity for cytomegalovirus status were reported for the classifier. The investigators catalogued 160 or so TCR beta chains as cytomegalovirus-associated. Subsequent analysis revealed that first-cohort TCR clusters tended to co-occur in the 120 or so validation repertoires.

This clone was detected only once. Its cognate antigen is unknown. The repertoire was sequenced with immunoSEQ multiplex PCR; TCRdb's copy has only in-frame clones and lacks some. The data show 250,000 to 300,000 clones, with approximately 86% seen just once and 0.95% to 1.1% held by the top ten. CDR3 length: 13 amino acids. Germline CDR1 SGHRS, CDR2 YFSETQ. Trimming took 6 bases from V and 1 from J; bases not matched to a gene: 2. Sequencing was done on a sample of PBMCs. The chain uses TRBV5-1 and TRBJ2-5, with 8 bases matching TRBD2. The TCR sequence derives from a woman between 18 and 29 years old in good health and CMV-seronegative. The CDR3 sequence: CASMLAGQETQYF. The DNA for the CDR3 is TGCGCCAGCATGCTAGCGGGCCAAGAGACCCAGTACTTC.